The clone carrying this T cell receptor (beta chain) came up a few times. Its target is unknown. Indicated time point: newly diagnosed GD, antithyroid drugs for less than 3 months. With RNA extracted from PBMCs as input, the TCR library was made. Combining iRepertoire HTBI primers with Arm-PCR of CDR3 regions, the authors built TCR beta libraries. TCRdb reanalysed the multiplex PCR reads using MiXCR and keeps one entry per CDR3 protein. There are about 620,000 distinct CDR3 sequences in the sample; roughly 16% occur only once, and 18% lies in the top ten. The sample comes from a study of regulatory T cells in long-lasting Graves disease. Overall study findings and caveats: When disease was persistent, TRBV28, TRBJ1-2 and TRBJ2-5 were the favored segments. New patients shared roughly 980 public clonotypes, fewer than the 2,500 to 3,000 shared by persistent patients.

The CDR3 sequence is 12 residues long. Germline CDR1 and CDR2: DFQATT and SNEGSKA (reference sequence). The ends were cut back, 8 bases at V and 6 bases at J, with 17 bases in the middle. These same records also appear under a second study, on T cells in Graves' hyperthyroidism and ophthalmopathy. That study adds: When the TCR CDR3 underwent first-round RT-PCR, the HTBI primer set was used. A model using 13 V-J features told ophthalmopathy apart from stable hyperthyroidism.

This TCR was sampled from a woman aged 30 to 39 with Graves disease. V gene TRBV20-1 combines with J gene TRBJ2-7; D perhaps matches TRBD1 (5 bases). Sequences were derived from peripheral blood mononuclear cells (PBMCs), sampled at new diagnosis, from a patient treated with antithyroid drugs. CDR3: CSPLGQGSEQYF. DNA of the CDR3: TGCAGTCCCCTAGGGCAGGGCTCCGAGCAGTACTTC.